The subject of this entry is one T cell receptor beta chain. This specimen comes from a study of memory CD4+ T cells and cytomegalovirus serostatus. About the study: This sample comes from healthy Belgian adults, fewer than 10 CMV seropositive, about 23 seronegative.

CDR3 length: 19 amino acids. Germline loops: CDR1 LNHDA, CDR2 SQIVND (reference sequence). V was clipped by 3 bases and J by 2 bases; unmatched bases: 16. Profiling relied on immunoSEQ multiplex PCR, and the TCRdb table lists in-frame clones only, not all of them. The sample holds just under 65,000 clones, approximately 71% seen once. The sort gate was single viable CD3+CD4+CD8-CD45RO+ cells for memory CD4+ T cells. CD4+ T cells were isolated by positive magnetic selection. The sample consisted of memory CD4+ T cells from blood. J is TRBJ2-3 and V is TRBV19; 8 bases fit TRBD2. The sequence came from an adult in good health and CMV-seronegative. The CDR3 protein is CASSMPQWKRGPNTDTQYF. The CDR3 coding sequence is TGTGCCAGTAGTATGCCTCAATGGAAGCGGGGGCCTAACACAGATACGCAGTATTTT.